The 3 T cell receptor beta chains below come from one sample, sequenced in a study of CD4+ T cells in melanoma. Using immunoSEQ multiplex PCR, the repertoire was profiled, and TCRdb retains in-frame clones only, with some absent. The table records about 6,600 clones, around two thirds of them present only once. Sequencing was performed on cells from a culture (not recorded whether cultured in vitro). The origin of the receptors is a human donor with melanoma.

The V gene is TRBV7-2, the J gene TRBJ2-7; no clear D gene. V was trimmed by 9 bases and J by 0 bases, leaving 12 bases between them. Germline V lookup: CDR1 SGHTA, CDR2 FQGNSA. The CDR3 covers 13 residues. CDR3 residues: CASASYRSYEQYF. CDR3 DNA sequence: TGTGCCAGTGCATCGTACCGCTCCTACGAGCAGTACTTC. The complete variable domain, with remaining parts taken from reference TRBV7-2 and TRBJ2-7, reads GAGVSQSPSNKVTEKGKDVELRCDPISGHTALYWYRQSLGQGLEFLIYFQGNSAPDKSGLPSDRFSAERTGGSVSTLTIQRTQQEDSAVYLCASASYRSYEQYFGPGTRLTVT.

V and J are TRBV2 and TRBJ2-6, with D tentatively TRBD1 (6 bases). Looked up from germline, CDR1 is SNHLY and CDR2 is FYNNEI. The CDR3 spans 15 residues. V shed 6 bases and J shed 3 bases, with 12 bases lying between them. Written as DNA, the CDR3 is TGTGCCAGCAGACTACAGGGAGTTGGGGCCAACGTCCTGACTTTC. The encoded protein is CASRLQGVGANVLTF. The entire variable domain, with the rest obtained from reference TRBV2 and TRBJ2-6, is as follows: EPEVTQTPSHQVTQMGQEVILRCVPISNHLYFYWYRQILGQKVEFLVSFYNNEISEKSEIFDDQFSVERPDGSNFTLKIRSTKLEDSAMYFCASRLQGVGANVLTFGAGSRLTVL.

This chain uses TRBV6-5 with TRBJ1-6, with TRBD1 identical over 7 bases. The germline V gene encodes CDR1 MNHEY and CDR2 SVGAGI. The CDR3 consists of 13 residues. With 6 bases clipped from V and 8 bases from J, the junction kept 4 bases outside the gene matches. The CDR3 region has the DNA TGTGCCAGCAGGACAGGGCAGGATTCACCCCTCCACTTT. Amino acids: CASRTGQDSPLHF.